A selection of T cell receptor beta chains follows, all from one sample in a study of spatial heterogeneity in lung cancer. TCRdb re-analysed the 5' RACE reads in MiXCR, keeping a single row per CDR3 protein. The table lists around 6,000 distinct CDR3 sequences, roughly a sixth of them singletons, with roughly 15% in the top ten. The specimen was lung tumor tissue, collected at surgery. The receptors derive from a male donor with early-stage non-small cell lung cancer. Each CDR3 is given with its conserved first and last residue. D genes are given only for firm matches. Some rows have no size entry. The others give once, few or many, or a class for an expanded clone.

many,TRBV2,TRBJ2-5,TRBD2,CASSGGLAEETQYF,TGTGCCAGCAGCGGTGGACTAGCTGAAGAGACCCAGTACTTC
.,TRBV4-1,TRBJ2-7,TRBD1,CASSSRTGPWEQYF,TGCGCCAGCAGCAGCCGGACAGGGCCCTGGGAGCAGTACTTC
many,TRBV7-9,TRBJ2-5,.,CASSLGPLETQYF,TGTGCCAGCAGCTTAGGACCGCTGGAGACCCAGTACTTC
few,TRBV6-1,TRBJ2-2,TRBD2,CASSRSGGQTGELFF,TGTGCCAGCAGCCGTAGCGGGGGGCAGACCGGGGAGCTGTTTTTT
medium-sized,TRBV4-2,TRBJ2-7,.,CASRNRADTYEQYF,TGTGCCAGCAGAAACAGGGCTGATACCTACGAGCAGTACTTC
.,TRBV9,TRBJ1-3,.,CASSRQVGNTIYF,TGTGCCAGCAGTCGACAGGTTGGAAACACCATATATTTT
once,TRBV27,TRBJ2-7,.,CASSFSRTGAYEQYF,TGTGCCAGCAGTTTTTCCCGGACGGGAGCCTACGAGCAGTACTTC
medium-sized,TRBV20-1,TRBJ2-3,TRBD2,CSAILAGGPGDTQYF,TGCAGTGCCATACTAGCGGGGGGGCCCGGAGATACGCAGTATTTT
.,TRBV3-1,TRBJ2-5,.,CASSQYFGGRAKTQYF,TGTGCCAGCAGCCAATACTTCGGTGGCAGGGCGAAGACCCAGTACTTC
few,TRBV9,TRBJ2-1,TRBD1,CASSLGDRSYNEQFF,TGTGCCAGCAGCCTGGGGGACAGGAGTTACAATGAGCAGTTCTTC
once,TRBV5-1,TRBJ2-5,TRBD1,CASSTGNQETQYF,TGCGCCAGCTCGACAGGGAACCAAGAGACCCAGTACTTC
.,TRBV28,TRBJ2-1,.,CASSLNPREQFF,TGTGCCAGCAGTTTAAACCCCCGTGAGCAGTTCTTC
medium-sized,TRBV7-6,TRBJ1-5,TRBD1,CASSLRGTGGSKFNQPQHF,TGTGCCAGCAGCTTACGGGGGACAGGGGGCTCCAAATTCAATCAGCCCCAGCATTTT
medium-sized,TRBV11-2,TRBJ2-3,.,CASSSTQGSGIDTQYF,TGTGCCAGCAGCTCTACACAGGGAAGTGGGATAGATACGCAGTATTTT
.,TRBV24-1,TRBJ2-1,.,CATSDYRAGNEQFF,TGTGCCACCAGTGACTACCGGGCCGGCAATGAGCAGTTCTTC
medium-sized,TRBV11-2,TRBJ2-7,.,CASSPPWLYEQYF,TGTGCCAGCAGCCCCCCGTGGCTTTACGAGCAGTACTTC
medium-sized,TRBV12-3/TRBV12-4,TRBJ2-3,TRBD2,CASSRTSGWISSTDTQYF,TGTGCCAGCAGCCGGACTAGCGGGTGGATTTCTAGCACAGATACGCAGTATTTT
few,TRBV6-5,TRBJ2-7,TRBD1,CASSTGERNEQYF,TGTGCTTCTTCGACAGGGGAGAGGAACGAGCAGTACTTC
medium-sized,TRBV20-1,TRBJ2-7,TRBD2,CSARGRDYIAYEQYF,TGCAGTGCTAGGGGCCGGGACTACATTGCCTACGAGCAGTACTTC
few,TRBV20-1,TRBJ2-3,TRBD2,CSPIAGWMYTQYF,TGCAGCCCCATAGCGGGGTGGATGTATACGCAGTATTTT
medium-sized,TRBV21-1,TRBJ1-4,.,CASSKIGTGREKLFF,TGTGCCAGCAGCAAAATCGGGACAGGGAGAGAAAAACTGTTTTTT
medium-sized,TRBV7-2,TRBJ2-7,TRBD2,CASSLRTSGYEQYF,TGTGCCAGCAGCTTACGGACTAGCGGATACGAGCAGTACTTC
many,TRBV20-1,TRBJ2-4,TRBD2,CSPVWEGKNIQYF,TGCAGCCCTGTGTGGGAGGGCAAAAACATTCAGTACTTC
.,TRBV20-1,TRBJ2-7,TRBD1,CSARRQGIYEQYF,TGCAGTGCTAGACGACAGGGGATATACGAGCAGTACTTC
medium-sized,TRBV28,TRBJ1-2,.,CASSSQGRAATF,TGTGCCAGCAGTTCCCAGGGGCGGGCCGCCACCTTC
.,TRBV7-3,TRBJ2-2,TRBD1,CASSGGTGAGELFF,TGTGCCAGCAGCGGAGGGACAGGGGCCGGGGAGCTGTTTTTT
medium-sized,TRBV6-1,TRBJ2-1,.,CASSEARGLTSGRSYNEQFF,TGTGCCAGCAGTGAGGCCAGGGGGCTGACTAGCGGCCGCTCCTACAATGAGCAGTTCTTC
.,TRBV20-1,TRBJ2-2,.,CSARPDANTGELFF,TGCAGTGCTAGGCCGGACGCGAACACCGGGGAGCTGTTTTTT
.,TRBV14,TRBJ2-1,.,CASTLTGATYEQFF,TGTGCCAGCACCTTGACGGGGGCCACGTACGAGCAGTTCTTC
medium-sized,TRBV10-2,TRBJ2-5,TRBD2,CASSDLLAGGSETQYF,TGCGCCAGCAGTGACCTACTTGCGGGAGGCTCAGAGACCCAGTACTTC
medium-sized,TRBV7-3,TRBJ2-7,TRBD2,CASSPGLVPPYEQYF,TGTGCCAGCAGCCCGGGACTAGTCCCGCCCTACGAGCAGTACTTC
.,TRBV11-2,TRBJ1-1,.,CASSSTLDTEAFF,TGTGCCAGCAGCTCTACTTTGGACACTGAAGCTTTCTTT
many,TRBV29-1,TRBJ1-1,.,CSVPGRNMGGEAFF,TGCAGCGTTCCGGGACGGAATATGGGGGGTGAAGCTTTCTTT
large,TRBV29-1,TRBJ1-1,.,CSARLNTEAFF,TGCAGCGCTCGACTGAACACTGAAGCTTTCTTT
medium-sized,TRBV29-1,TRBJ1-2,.,CSVVGSNYGYTF,TGCAGCGTTGTCGGGTCCAACTATGGCTACACCTTC
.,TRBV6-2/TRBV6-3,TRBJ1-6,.,CASGNRFNSPLHF,TGTGCCAGCGGGAACCGGTTTAATTCACCCCTCCACTTT
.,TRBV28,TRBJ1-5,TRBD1,CASSLVDREDQPQHF,TGTGCCAGCAGTCTAGTCGACAGGGAGGATCAGCCCCAGCATTTT
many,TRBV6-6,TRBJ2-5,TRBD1,CASSYSIQGQGAQYF,TGTGCCAGCAGTTACTCGATACAGGGCCAGGGGGCCCAGTACTTC
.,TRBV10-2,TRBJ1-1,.,CASSDPNTEAFF,TGCGCCAGCAGTGACCCGAACACTGAAGCTTTCTTT
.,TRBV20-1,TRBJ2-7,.,CSARDTALLSYEQYF,TGCAGTGCTAGAGATACAGCCCTGCTCTCCTACGAGCAGTACTTC
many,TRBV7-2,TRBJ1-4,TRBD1,CASSLGGGQGRTNEKLFF,TGTGCCAGCAGCTTAGGAGGGGGACAGGGCCGCACTAATGAAAAACTGTTTTTT
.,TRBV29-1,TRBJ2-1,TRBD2,CSVSGGASYNEQFF,TGCAGCGTTAGCGGGGGGGCGTCCTACAATGAGCAGTTCTTC
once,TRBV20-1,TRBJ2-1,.,CSARGPGSGNEQFF,TGCAGTGCTAGGGGACCTGGGAGCGGGAATGAGCAGTTCTTC
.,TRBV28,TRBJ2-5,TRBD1,CASRGQGRIRETQYF,TGTGCCAGCAGGGGACAGGGACGTATCCGAGAGACCCAGTACTTC
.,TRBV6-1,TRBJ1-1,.,CATSRDEGTEAFF,TGTGCCACCTCCCGAGATGAAGGGACTGAAGCTTTCTTT
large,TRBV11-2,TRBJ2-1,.,CASSLGRLSLTNEQFF,TGTGCCAGCAGCTTAGGTCGGCTCTCCCTAACGAATGAGCAGTTCTTC
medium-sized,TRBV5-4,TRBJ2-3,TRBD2,CASSNAGTSGIDTQYF,TGTGCCAGCAGCAACGCCGGGACTAGCGGCATCGATACGCAGTATTTT
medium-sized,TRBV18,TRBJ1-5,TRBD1,CASSKGTDQPQHF,TGTGCCAGCTCAAAAGGGACAGATCAGCCCCAGCATTTT
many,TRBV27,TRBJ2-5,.,CASSYQGSQETQYF,TGTGCCAGCAGTTACCAGGGTAGCCAAGAGACCCAGTACTTC
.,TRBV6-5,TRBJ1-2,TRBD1,CASSYSHPGQPSYGYTF,TGTGCCAGCAGTTACTCACATCCGGGACAGCCTTCCTATGGCTACACCTTC
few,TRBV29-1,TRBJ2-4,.,CSVEDGAGGNIQYF,TGCAGCGTTGAAGATGGGGCCGGGGGAAACATTCAGTACTTC
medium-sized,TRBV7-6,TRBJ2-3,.,CASSTRIGGNTDTQYF,TGTGCCAGCAGCACCCGGATCGGGGGAAACACAGATACGCAGTATTTT
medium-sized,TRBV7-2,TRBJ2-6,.,CASQLRGANVLTF,TGTGCCAGCCAACTGAGGGGGGCCAACGTCCTGACTTTC
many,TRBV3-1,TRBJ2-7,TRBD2,CASSQDRLAGVHEQYF,TGTGCCAGCAGCCAAGATCGGCTAGCGGGAGTCCACGAGCAGTACTTC
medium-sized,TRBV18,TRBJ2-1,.,CASSPPGQYNEQFF,TGTGCCAGCTCACCACCGGGCCAATACAATGAGCAGTTCTTC
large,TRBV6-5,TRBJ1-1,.,CASSYLDKMNTEAFF,TGTGCCAGCAGTTACTTGGACAAAATGAACACTGAAGCTTTCTTT
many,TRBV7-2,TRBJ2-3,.,CASSLVGPSTDTQYF,TGTGCCAGCAGCTTAGTGGGACCCAGCACAGATACGCAGTATTTT